This T cell receptor beta chain was obtained from a study of T cell responses to AZD1222 COVID-19 vaccine. Study conclusions and caveats: Spike-specific TCR depth and breadth grew after two AZD1222 doses. At 160-218 and 743-854, vaccine-associated CD4 TCRs were dominant, and they spanned spike.

With respect to this clone: Antigen: not known.

Assay: immunoSEQ multiplex PCR; the TCRdb copy retains only in-frame clones and omits some. The sample has roughly 150,000 clones, over 90% seen once. The sequences come from peripheral blood, collected on day 0 of AZD1222 vaccination. The TCR sequence derives from an adult in good health.

The CDR3 DNA reads as TGTGCCAGCAGACAAACAGGGGGCGCCCTTGAAGCTTTCTTT. Protein product: CASRQTGGALEAFF. This rearrangement joins TRBV28 to TRBJ1-1; 9 nucleotides match TRBD1. The CDR3 extends over 14 amino acids. With 6 bases clipped from V and 7 bases from J, the junction kept 9 bases outside the gene matches. CDR1 and CDR2 from the germline V gene are MDHEN and SYDVKM.